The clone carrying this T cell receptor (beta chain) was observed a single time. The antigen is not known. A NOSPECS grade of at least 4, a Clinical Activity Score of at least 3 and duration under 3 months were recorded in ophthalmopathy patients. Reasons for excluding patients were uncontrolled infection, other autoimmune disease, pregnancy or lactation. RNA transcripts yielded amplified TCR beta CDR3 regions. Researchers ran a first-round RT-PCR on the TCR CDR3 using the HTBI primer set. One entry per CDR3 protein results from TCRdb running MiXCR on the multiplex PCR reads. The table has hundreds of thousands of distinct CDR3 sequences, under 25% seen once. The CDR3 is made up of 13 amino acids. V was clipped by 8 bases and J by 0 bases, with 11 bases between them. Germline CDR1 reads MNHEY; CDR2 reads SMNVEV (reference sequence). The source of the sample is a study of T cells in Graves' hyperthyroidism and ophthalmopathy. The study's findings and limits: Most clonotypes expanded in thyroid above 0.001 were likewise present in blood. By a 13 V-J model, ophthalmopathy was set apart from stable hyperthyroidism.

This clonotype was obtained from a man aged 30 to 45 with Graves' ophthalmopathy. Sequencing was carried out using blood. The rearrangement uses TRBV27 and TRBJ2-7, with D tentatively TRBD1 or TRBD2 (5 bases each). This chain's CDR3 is CASGGRPSYEQYF. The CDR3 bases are TGTGCCAGCGGGGGACGTCCCTCCTACGAGCAGTACTTC.